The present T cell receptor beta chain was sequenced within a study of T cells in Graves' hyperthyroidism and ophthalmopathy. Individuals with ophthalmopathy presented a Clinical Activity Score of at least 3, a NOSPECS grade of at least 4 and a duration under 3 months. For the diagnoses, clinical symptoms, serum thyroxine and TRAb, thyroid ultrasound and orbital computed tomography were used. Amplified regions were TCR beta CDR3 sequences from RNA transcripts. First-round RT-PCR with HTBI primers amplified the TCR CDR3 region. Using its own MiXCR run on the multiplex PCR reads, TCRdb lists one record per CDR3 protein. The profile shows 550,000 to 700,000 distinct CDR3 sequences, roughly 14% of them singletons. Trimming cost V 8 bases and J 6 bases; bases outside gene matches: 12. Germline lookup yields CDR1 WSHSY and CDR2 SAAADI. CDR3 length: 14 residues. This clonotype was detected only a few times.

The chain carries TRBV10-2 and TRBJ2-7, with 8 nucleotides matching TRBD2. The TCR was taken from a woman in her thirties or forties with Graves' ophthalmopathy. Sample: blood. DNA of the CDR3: TGCGCCAGCGGTTTTAAGCGGGAGCTGCGCGAGCAGTACTTC. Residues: CASGFKRELREQYF.